The source of this T cell receptor beta chain is a study of blood T cell repertoires in COVID-19. Cohorts were determined from participant-reported clinical history. CDR1 is SGDLS, CDR2 YYNGEE, per germline. The CDR3 covers 15 residues. The ends were cut back, 4 bases at V and 6 bases at J, with 16 bases in the middle. In the source study's methods: Amplification of reference gene primers provided the estimated nucleated cell counts. Using immunoSEQ multiplex PCR, the repertoire was profiled, and TCRdb retains in-frame clones only, with some absent. V, J and clone size derive from that table, while D and trimming were established from the DNA sequence. Among hundreds of thousands of clones listed, around 90% were seen once.

Sequenced material: PBMCs or T cells enriched from blood (not recorded which). The chain joins TRBV9 to TRBJ2-2, with a weak D call TRBD2 (6 bases). The TCR comes from a young woman with acute COVID-19. Here the CDR3 reads CASSRGTPPSGELFF. For the CDR3, the DNA is TGTGCCAGCAGCCGTGGGACTCCACCTTCCGGGGAGCTGTTTTTT. Variable domain in full (rest from reference TRBV9 and TRBJ2-2): DSGVTQTPKHLITATGQRVTLRCSPRSGDLSVYWYQQSLDQGLQFLIQYYNGEERAKGNILERFSAQQFPDLHSELNLSSLELGDSALYFCASSRGTPPSGELFFGEGSRLTVL.